Each of the 29 T cell receptor beta chains below was sequenced from the same sample in a study of regulatory T cells in long-lasting Graves disease. Relying on iRepertoire HTBI primers and Arm-PCR of CDR3 regions, the team built TCR beta libraries. Each CDR3 protein gets one entry after TCRdb re-called the multiplex PCR reads with MiXCR. This table has 530,000 or so distinct CDR3 sequences, roughly 15% appearing once. Time point described: newly diagnosed GD, antithyroid drugs for less than 3 months. From RNA extracted from PBMCs, the TCR library was made. The same data also went into a second study, on T cells in Graves' hyperthyroidism and ophthalmopathy.

Sequencing used peripheral blood mononuclear cells (PBMCs), obtained at new diagnosis, from a patient treated with antithyroid drugs. These receptors were taken from a man aged 18 to 29 with Graves disease.

J is TRBJ2-7 and V is TRBV5-1; tentative D call: TRBD2 (6 bases). Germline V gene data show CDR1 as SGHRS and CDR2 as YFSETQ. Deletions cut 0 bases from V and 6 bases from J, with 10 bases between. The CDR3 covers 13 residues. CDR3 in DNA: TGCGCCAGCAGCTTGGGGAGGGCGGGCGAGCAGTACTTC. It specifies CASSLGRAGEQYF. Together with reference TRBV5-1 and TRBJ2-7, the CDR3 gives the full variable domain: KAGVTQTPRYLIKTRGQQVTLSCSPISGHRSVSWYQQTPGQGLQFLFEYFSETQRNKGNFPGRFSGRQFSNSRSEMNVSTLELGDSALYLCASSLGRAGEQYFGPGTRLTVT.

This clonotype was detected only a few times. V usage is TRBV20-1 and J usage is TRBJ1-6; D perhaps matches TRBD1 (6 bases). This CDR3 is built from 14 residues. The germline V and J ends were trimmed by 0 bases and 8 bases, with 11 bases remaining between them. CDR1 is DFQATT, CDR2 SNEGSKA, per germline (reference sequence). CDR3 bases: TGCAGTGCTAGAGATAAGAAGGGGGATTCACCCCTCCACTTT. Protein sequence: CSARDKKGDSPLHF.

The V gene is TRBV5-1, the J gene TRBJ2-5, with D possibly matching TRBD2 (5 bases). Germline values: CDR1 SGHRS, CDR2 YFSETQ. V shed 0 bases and J shed 2 bases, with 11 bases lying between them. This CDR3 is built from 15 residues. CDR3: CASSLAIGEQETQYF. The CDR3 DNA follows: TGCGCCAGCAGCTTGGCTATCGGGGAACAAGAGACCCAGTACTTC.

This chain uses TRBV4-1 with TRBJ2-2; D not certain. V shed 6 bases and J shed 6 bases, with 11 bases lying between them. Germline V gene lookup returns CDR1 MGHRA and CDR2 YSYEKL. This CDR3 contains 13 residues. CDR3 bases: TGCGCCAGCAGGAATCACTCGGCCGGGGAGCTGTTTTTT. Residues: CASRNHSAGELFF.

This clonotype occurred many times. The chain combines TRBV11-2 with TRBJ2-1; the D is unclear. CDR1 SGHAT and CDR2 FQNNGV come from the germline V gene. The V gene lost 5 bases and the J gene lost 4 bases, with 15 bases spanning the gap. This CDR3 comprises 15 residues. The CDR3 sequence: CASSAVGQVYNEQFF. Written as DNA, the CDR3 is TGTGCCAGCAGCGCCGTCGGGCAGGTTTACAATGAGCAGTTCTTC.

This clonotype came up a few times. This chain joins TRBV18 and TRBJ1-4; D not resolved. Germline-derived CDR1 and CDR2 are KGHSH and LQKENI. V lost 3 bases to trimming and J lost 7 bases, with 15 bases between them. The length of the CDR3 is 15 residues. The CDR3 region is CASSPPVLTVEKLFF. The CDR3 DNA sequence: TGTGCCAGCTCACCCCCCGTGTTAACAGTTGAAAAACTGTTTTTT.

As for this clonotype: One end of the junction does not line up with germline, which may come from a read error. The V call is TRBV6-2 or TRBV6-3, the J call TRBJ2-1; 13 bases fit TRBD2. Germline CDR1 is MNHEY and CDR2 is SVGEGT. The CDR3 consists of 15 residues. The CDR3 loop reads CASSPGLAGYNKQFF. The CDR3 nucleotides read TGTGCCAGCAGCCCGGGACTAGCGGGGTACAATAAGCAGTTCTTC.

The chain uses TRBV5-1 and TRBJ2-5; D is possibly TRBD2 (5 bases). Trimming cost V 6 bases and J 5 bases, with 17 bases left between them. Per the germline V gene, CDR1 is SGHRS and CDR2 is YFSETQ. The length of the CDR3 is 14 residues. Here the CDR3 DNA reads TGCGCCAGCAAGCGGCTTTCCGGCCACGAGACCCAGTACTTC. It is translated as CASKRLSGHETQYF.

A note on this clonotype: A much more abundant neighbour one base away suggests this may be a read error. V usage is TRBV27 and J usage is TRBJ2-1; D is possibly TRBD1 (6 bases). CDR1 and CDR2 from the germline V gene are MNHEY and SMNVEV (reference sequence). CDR3 length: 16 amino acids. Trimming shortened V by 0 bases and J by 3 bases, and 12 bases separated the two germline ends. The CDR3 is CASSLSPGAYYNEQFF. The CDR3, as DNA: TGTGCCAGCAGTTTATCGCCAGGGGCATACTACAATGAGCAGTTCTTC.

In this sample, this clonotype turned up many times. The chain recombines TRBV27 with TRBJ2-3; D possibly corresponds to TRBD2 (7 bases). The CDR3 contains 15 residues. Trimming shortened V by 3 bases and J by 3 bases, and 13 bases separated the two germline ends. Germline V lookup: CDR1 MNHEY, CDR2 SMNVEV (reference sequence). This CDR3 is CASSFLGGETDTQYF. CDR3 in DNA: TGTGCCAGCAGTTTCTTAGGGGGGGAAACAGATACGCAGTATTTT.

In this sample, this clonotype turned up a few times. A clone one base away is much larger, so this may be a read error. The chain joins TRBV27 to TRBJ2-3, with 10 bases aligning to TRBD1. The CDR3 loop spans 16 amino acids. Trimming cost V 5 bases and J 3 bases; bases outside gene matches: 8. CDR1 is MNHEY, CDR2 SMNVEV, per germline (reference sequence). CDR3 region: CASSDLGQGRTDTQYF. As DNA, the CDR3 is TGTGCCAGCAGTGACTTGGGACAGGGGAGGACAGATACGCAGTATTTT.

As for this clonotype: Germline and junction disagree at one end, which may indicate a read error. The J gene is TRBJ1-5, the V gene TRBV19; 7 bases line up with TRBD1. Germline V gene lookup returns CDR1 LNHDA and CDR2 SQIVND (reference sequence). CDR3 length: 14 residues. CDR3 in DNA: TGTGCCAGTAGCCGGGACAGCGCGGTTCAGCTCCAGCATTTT. Translation: CASSRDSAVQLQHF.

In this sample, this clonotype turned up a few times. V is TRBV24-1 and J is TRBJ2-3; unclear D gene. CDR3 length: 14 amino acids. The V end lost 3 bases, the J end lost 1 base, and 7 bases lay between the germline ends. CDR1 is KGHDR and CDR2 is SFDVKD in the germline V gene. The CDR3 nucleotides are TGTGCCACCAGTGATCGGATCGGCACAGATACGCAGTATTTT. Translated, it gives CATSDRIGTDTQYF.

The V call is TRBV29-1, the J call TRBJ2-7, with unresolved D. The CDR3 loop spans 11 amino acids. V lost 7 bases to trimming and J lost 0 bases, with 7 bases between them. The germline V gene has CDR1 SQVTM and CDR2 ANQGSEA. CDR3 region: CSALGSYEQYF. CDR3 in DNA: TGCAGCGCTCTAGGCTCCTACGAGCAGTACTTC.

CDR3 coding DNA: TGTGCCAGCAGCCGATCCGGGACGGACTATGGCTACACCTTC. This codes for CASSRSGTDYGYTF. The chain employs TRBV7-2 and TRBJ1-2, with D possibly matching TRBD1 (5 bases). The CDR3 consists of 14 residues. V lost 5 bases and J 3 bases, leaving 13 bases between the germline ends. CDR1 and CDR2 from the germline V gene are SGHTA and FQGNSA.

The V gene is TRBV12-3 or TRBV12-4, the J gene TRBJ2-7; 9 nucleotides line up with TRBD1. The V and J ends lost 8 bases and 7 bases, in that order; junction bases with no gene match: 12. The CDR3 has 14 amino acids. The CDR3 is CASAWGQGQGEQYF. The CDR3 nucleotides read TGTGCCAGCGCATGGGGACAGGGACAAGGTGAGCAGTACTTC.

This clonotype has a count of ten or more. The rearrangement joins TRBV28 to TRBJ2-7; 11 nucleotides align to TRBD1. V was clipped by 2 bases and J by 1 base; unmatched bases: 4. CDR1 MDHEN and CDR2 SYDVKM come from the germline V gene. The CDR3 sequence is 16 residues long. CDR3 sequence: CASSLAGTGGSYEQYF. The CDR3 coding sequence is TGTGCCAGCAGTTTAGCCGGGACAGGGGGTTCCTACGAGCAGTACTTC.

V is TRBV5-1 and J is TRBJ2-5, with 9 bases lining up with TRBD2. The V segment lost 4 bases and the J segment 4 bases; nucleotides outside the gene matches: 5. Germline CDR1 SGHRS, CDR2 YFSETQ. CDR3 size: 14 residues. The CDR3 is CASSNGLARETQYF. CDR3 nucleotides: TGCGCCAGCAGCAACGGACTAGCGCGAGAGACCCAGTACTTC. The complete variable domain, with remaining parts taken from reference TRBV5-1 and TRBJ2-5, reads KAGVTQTPRYLIKTRGQQVTLSCSPISGHRSVSWYQQTPGQGLQFLFEYFSETQRNKGNFPGRFSGRQFSNSRSEMNVSTLELGDSALYLCASSNGLARETQYFGPGTRLLVL.

The genes are TRBV9 and TRBJ2-2; D possibly corresponds to TRBD2 (6 bases). V was pared by 3 bases and J by 4 bases, with 16 bases between. This CDR3 spans 16 amino acids. CDR1 and CDR2 (germline): SGDLS, YYNGEE. The CDR3 loop is CASSAGAGLGTGELFF. DNA for the CDR3: TGTGCCAGCAGCGCTGGGGCGGGACTGGGCACCGGGGAGCTGTTTTTT.

This clonotype occurred many times. The V and J genes are TRBV9 and TRBJ2-5, with D maybe TRBD2 (6 bases). Trimming cost V 3 bases and J 5 bases, with 17 bases left between them. The CDR3 extends over 15 amino acids. Germline V CDR1 and CDR2: SGDLS, YYNGEE. The CDR3 sequence is CASSGEGGEAETQYF. CDR3 bases: TGTGCCAGCAGCGGAGAGGGTGGGGAGGCGGAGACCCAGTACTTC.

This chain connects TRBV6-2 or TRBV6-3 to TRBJ2-7; 7 nucleotides match TRBD1. The CDR3 consists of 14 residues. The germline CDR1 and CDR2 sequences are MNHEY and SVGEGT. V dropped 4 bases and J dropped 4; count of bases not matched to a gene: 7. CDR3 in amino acids: CASSLLNRGYEQYF. DNA for the CDR3: TGTGCCAGCAGTTTGTTGAACAGGGGTTACGAGCAGTACTTC.

In its sample, this clonotype was seen many times. The chain joins TRBV10-3 to TRBJ2-1; tentative D call: TRBD1 (5 bases). This CDR3 has 14 amino acids. Germline values: CDR1 ENHRY, CDR2 SYGVKD. V lost 9 bases to trimming and J lost 5 bases, with 17 bases between them. DNA of the CDR3: TGTGCCATAAATTCCGTCGGCAGGGACAATGAGCAGTTCTTC. It encodes CAINSVGRDNEQFF.

The table lists this clonotype with many counts. The chain has TRBV28 and TRBJ2-3; D remains unclear. The CDR3 covers 13 residues. V was cut by 8 bases and J by 3 bases, with 12 bases left in between. Germline CDR1 is MDHEN and CDR2 is SYDVKM. In DNA form, the CDR3 reads TGTGCCAGCGGAATAGACCTAACAGATACGCAGTATTTT. Protein sequence: CASGIDLTDTQYF.

V and J are TRBV5-1 and TRBJ2-7; maybe TRBD2 (5 bases). The germline CDR1 and CDR2 sequences are SGHRS and YFSETQ. CDR3 length: 15 residues. Trimming removed 0 bases at V and 7 bases at J, with 17 bases between. CDR3 loop: CASSLAQGWGEEQYF. CDR3 in DNA: TGCGCCAGCAGCTTGGCCCAAGGGTGGGGAGAAGAGCAGTACTTC. The variable domain in full, completed from reference TRBV5-1 and TRBJ2-7, reads KAGVTQTPRYLIKTRGQQVTLSCSPISGHRSVSWYQQTPGQGLQFLFEYFSETQRNKGNFPGRFSGRQFSNSRSEMNVSTLELGDSALYLCASSLAQGWGEEQYFGPGTRLTVT.

To note about this clonotype: A much larger clone sits a single nucleotide away, making a read error possible. CDR3 sequence reads: CSARDLSGRTLGEQFF. The CDR3 DNA reads TGCAGTGCTAGAGATCTTAGCGGGAGGACCTTAGGTGAGCAGTTCTTC. V gene TRBV20-1 combines with J gene TRBJ2-1; TRBD2 agrees at 10 bases. With V trimmed by 0 bases and J by 9 bases, 11 bases remained unmatched. Germline CDR1 is DFQATT and CDR2 is SNEGSKA (reference sequence). The CDR3 is 16 residues long.

This clonotype came up many times. In nucleotides, the CDR3 is TGCAGTGCTAGGGACGGGACTAGAACGGGCGCTGAGCAGTTCTTC. Translating gives CSARDGTRTGAEQFF. This chain uses TRBV20-1 with TRBJ2-1, with TRBD2 identical over 8 bases. V gave up 3 bases and J gave up 9 bases; unmatched junction bases: 13. Germline loops: CDR1 DFQATT, CDR2 SNEGSKA (reference sequence). The CDR3 consists of 15 residues.

The table lists this clonotype with a count of one. This may come from a read error, since a much larger clone is one base off. The gene calls are TRBV5-1 and TRBJ2-1; D is ambiguous. This CDR3 spans 17 amino acids. Germline lookup yields CDR1 SGHRS and CDR2 YFSETQ. DNA for the CDR3: TGCGCCAGCAGCTCCCACTCAAACACGTACTCCTACGATGAGCAGTTCTTC. It is translated as CASSSHSNTYSYDEQFF.

This clonotype has a count of ten or more. This chain joins TRBV6-1 and TRBJ1-1; no clear D gene. The CDR3 is made up of 13 amino acids. The germline V and J ends were trimmed by 3 bases and 1 base, with 6 bases remaining between them. Per germline, CDR1 MNHNS and CDR2 SASEGT. CDR3 DNA sequence: TGTGCCAGCAGTGAGACCCCGAACACTGAAGCTTTCTTT. Amino acids: CASSETPNTEAFF.

This clonotype was observed at least ten times. V usage is TRBV20-1 and J usage is TRBJ2-7; D may be TRBD2 (6 bases). Per the germline V gene, CDR1 is DFQATT and CDR2 is SNEGSKA (reference sequence). V was trimmed by 3 bases and J by 0 bases, leaving 12 bases between them. The length of the CDR3 is 14 residues. CDR3 amino acids: CSASRAGSSYEQYF. In DNA, the CDR3 is TGCAGTGCTAGTCGGGCGGGAAGCTCCTACGAGCAGTACTTC.